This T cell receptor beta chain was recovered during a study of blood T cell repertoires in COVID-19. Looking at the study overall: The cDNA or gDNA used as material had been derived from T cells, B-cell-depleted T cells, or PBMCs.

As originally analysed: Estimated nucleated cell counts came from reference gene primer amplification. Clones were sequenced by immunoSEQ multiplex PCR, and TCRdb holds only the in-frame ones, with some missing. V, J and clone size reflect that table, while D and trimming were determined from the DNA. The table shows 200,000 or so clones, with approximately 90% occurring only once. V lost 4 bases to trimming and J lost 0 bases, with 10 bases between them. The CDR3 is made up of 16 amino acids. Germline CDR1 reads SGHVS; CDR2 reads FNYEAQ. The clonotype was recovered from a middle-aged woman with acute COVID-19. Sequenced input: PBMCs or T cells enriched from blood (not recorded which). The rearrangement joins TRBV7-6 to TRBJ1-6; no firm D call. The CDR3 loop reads CASSSSGYSYNSPLHF. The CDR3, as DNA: TGTGCCAGCAGCTCCTCCGGTTACTCCTATAATTCACCCCTCCACTTT.